This TCR beta chain stems from a study of OX40 agonist ivuxolimab in advanced cancers. Study conclusions and caveats: Clonal expansion in partial responders at 0.1-3.0 mg/kg ranked among the lowest.

Sequencing was performed with immunoSEQ multiplex PCR; in TCRdb, only in-frame clones are kept and a portion is missing. The repertoire includes over 95,000 clones, 91% of them detected once, and around 0.31% sits in the top ten. A word on this clone: Its specificity is not known.

Germline V gene lookup returns CDR1 SGHRS and CDR2 YFSETQ. There are 14 residues in the CDR3. V dropped 3 bases and J dropped 6; count of bases not matched to a gene: 4. The gene calls are TRBV5-1 and TRBJ2-2, with 8 nucleotides matching TRBD2. Material: CD4+ or CD8+ T cells sorted from blood, obtained in a trial of the OX40 agonist ivuxolimab. This sequence was found in an adult with an advanced solid tumor such as melanoma, head and neck, liver or kidney cancer. The CDR3 DNA reads as TGCGCCAGCAGCTACGCCGGGGGGGCCGGGGAGCTGTTTTTT. Encoded protein: CASSYAGGAGELFF.